The 29 T cell receptor beta chains below come from one sample, sequenced in a study of metastatic and nonmetastatic thyroid tumors. From the PCR reads, TCRdb re-called clones with MiXCR. The table shows 45,000 to 50,000 clones, with approximately 20% occurring only once. Ahead of thyroid surgery, no patient had received treatment of any kind. What was sequenced was blood. The receptors stem from a male donor with papillary thyroid cancer or a benign thyroid nodule (not recorded which). Some clones in this sample may be carry-over from other donors' samples.

There are many counts of this clone. The gene calls are TRBV7-3 and TRBJ2-1; no clear D. V was shortened by 4 bases and J by 5 bases, with 9 bases between the two germline ends. The CDR3 is made up of 13 amino acids. CDR1 and CDR2 (germline): SGHTA, FQGTGA. Written as DNA, the CDR3 is TGTGCCAGCAGCTCCGGATACAACAATGAGCAGTTCTTC. Its protein is CASSSGYNNEQFF.

CDR3 sequence: CASGLAGYNNEQFF. The CDR3, as DNA: TGCGCCAGCGGACTAGCGGGCTATAACAATGAGCAGTTCTTC. This sequence joins TRBV5-1 and TRBJ2-1, with 11 bases lining up with TRBD2. The CDR3 consists of 14 residues. The V segment lost 7 bases and the J segment 5 bases; nucleotides outside the gene matches: 5. Germline V gene sequence: CDR1 SGHRS, CDR2 YFSETQ.

In this sample, this clone turned up many times. In the same sample, other DNA sequences code for this CDR3. This chain's CDR3 is CASSLAQSGANVLTF. CDR3 DNA: TGTGCCAGCAGCTTAGCGCAGTCTGGGGCCAACGTCCTGACTTTC. The chain employs TRBV7-9 and TRBJ2-6; D ambiguous. Germline V gives CDR1 SEHNR, CDR2 FQNEAQ (reference sequence). V was cut by 0 bases and J by 1 base, with 4 bases left in between. The CDR3 is 15 residues long.

The chain links TRBV7-8 to TRBJ2-7; 11 bases agree with TRBD2. CDR1 is SGHVS and CDR2 is FQNEAQ in the germline V gene. CDR3 size: 17 residues. V lost 5 bases to trimming and J lost 6 bases; unmatched junction nucleotides: 15. For the CDR3, the DNA is TGTGCCAGCAGCACCCGCCCCCTACTAGCGGGAGAAACCGAGCAGTACTTC. Translated, it gives CASSTRPLLAGETEQYF.

This clone was detected ten times or more. This chain uses TRBV6-1 with TRBJ1-4; tentative D call: TRBD1 (6 bases). This CDR3 region has 15 residues. The germline CDR1 and CDR2 sequences are MNHNS and SASEGT. With 7 bases removed from V and 3 bases from J, the gap between germline ends came to 15 bases. DNA of the CDR3: TGTGCCAGCAATGCGATACAGGGTGCTAATGAAAAACTGTTTTTT. Its translation: CASNAIQGANEKLFF.

This clone occurred many times. A single base separates this from a much larger clone, so it may be a read error. This sequence joins TRBV20-1 and TRBJ2-5; 8 positions match TRBD2. V was pared by 5 bases and J by 0 bases, with 14 bases of the junction left unmatched. Germline V gene sequence: CDR1 DFQATT, CDR2 SNEGSKA (reference sequence). CDR3 length equals 17 residues. The CDR3 reads CSAPTASAGAYQETQYF. The CDR3 region has the DNA TGCAGTGCTCCGACTGCCTCAGCGGGAGCGTACCAAGAGACCCAGTACTTC.

The CDR3 sequence is CSAVNRLNTEAFF. In nucleotides, the CDR3 is TGCAGTGCGGTCAACCGATTGAACACTGAAGCTTTCTTT. The chain combines TRBV20-1 with TRBJ1-1; D unclear. Trimming stripped 6 bases from V and 0 bases from J, with 11 bases between. The V gene's germline CDR1 is DFQATT and CDR2 SNEGSKA (reference sequence). CDR3 length: 13 residues.

This clone was observed a handful of times. The chain is built from TRBV28 and TRBJ1-3; 7 bases line up with TRBD1. Unmatched junction bases numbered 5, after V lost 0 bases and J lost 0 bases. Looked up from germline, CDR1 is MDHEN and CDR2 is SYDVKM. This CDR3 is built from 17 residues. DNA of the CDR3: TGTGCCAGCAGTTTATGGTCAGGGGGTTACTCTGGAAACACCATATATTTT. It specifies CASSLWSGGYSGNTIYF.

This clone has a count of ten or more. The J gene is TRBJ2-1, the V gene TRBV24-1, with D tentatively TRBD1 (6 bases). The CDR3 sequence is 15 residues long. CDR1 and CDR2 from the germline V gene are KGHDR and SFDVKD. Trimming removed 5 bases from V and 3 bases from J, with 13 bases in between. The CDR3 sequence: CATSARSGVYNEQFF. DNA for the CDR3: TGTGCCACCAGTGCAAGATCAGGGGTCTACAATGAGCAGTTCTTC.

This clone was seen at least ten times. The chain joins TRBV7-2 to TRBJ2-1; 9 nucleotides agree with TRBD2. This CDR3 is 15 amino acids long. V shed 3 bases and J 7 bases; nucleotides not matched to a gene: 7. Germline V gene sequence: CDR1 SGHTA, CDR2 FQGNSA. CDR3 sequence: CASSLRGGAFNEQFF. CDR3 DNA: TGTGCCAGCAGCTTGCGCGGGGGGGCCTTTAATGAGCAGTTCTTC. Complete variable domain (other parts from reference TRBV7-2 and TRBJ2-1): GAGVSQSPSNKVTEKGKDVELRCDPISGHTALYWYRQSLGQGLEFLIYFQGNSAPDKSGLPSDRFSAERTGGSVSTLTIQRTQQEDSAVYLCASSLRGGAFNEQFFGPGTRLTVL.

In its sample, this clone was seen many times. A much larger clone differs by one base, so this may be a read error. This chain joins TRBV5-1 and TRBJ1-1, with 8 bases aligning to TRBD1. Germline assignment: CDR1 SGHRS and CDR2 YFSETQ. The CDR3 is 14 amino acids. CDR3 DNA: TGCGCCAGCAGCTTTCAGGGGGCTGGCACTGAAGCTTCCTTT. Translation: CASSFQGAGTEASF.

This clone showed up many times. This sequence joins TRBV14 and TRBJ2-7; 11 bases map to TRBD2. V lost 2 bases, J lost 3 bases, and 3 bases stayed unmatched. The CDR3 length is 15 residues. Germline-derived CDR1 and CDR2 are SGHDN and FVKESK. CDR3 sequence (DNA): TGTGCCAGCAGCCAACTAGCGGGAGGAGGCTACGAGCAGTACTTC. Its protein product is CASSQLAGGGYEQYF.

To note about this clone: The junction does not match germline at one end; this may be a read error. V usage is TRBV2 and J usage is TRBJ2-7, with D perhaps TRBD1 or TRBD2 (5 bases each). The CDR3 is made up of 16 amino acids. Germline-derived CDR1 and CDR2 are SNHLY and FYNNEI. In DNA, the CDR3 is TGTGCCAGCAGTGTCGGGGCCCTTGGACCTATCTACGATCAGTACTTC. Translated, it gives CASSVGALGPIYDQYF.

This clone was counted many times. This chain links TRBV2 with TRBJ1-4, with 8 bases identical to TRBD1. The germline CDR1 and CDR2 sequences are SNHLY and FYNNEI. This CDR3 contains 14 residues. V dropped 5 bases and J dropped 7; count of bases not matched to a gene: 6. The CDR3 loop reads CASSSGGAGEKLFF. The CDR3, as DNA: TGTGCCAGCAGTTCAGGGGGCGCGGGTGAAAAACTGTTTTTT. Full variable domain (missing parts from reference TRBV2 and TRBJ1-4): EPEVTQTPSHQVTQMGQEVILRCVPISNHLYFYWYRQILGQKVEFLVSFYNNEISEKSEIFDDQFSVERPDGSNFTLKIRSTKLEDSAMYFCASSSGGAGEKLFFGSGTQLSVL.

This chain links TRBV11-2 with TRBJ2-2, with 9 bases matching TRBD2. CDR1 is SGHAT and CDR2 is FQNNGV in the germline V gene. V shed 4 bases, J shed 0 bases, and the junction held 3 bases outside the gene matches. The CDR3 is 16 residues long. CDR3 bases: TGTGCCAGCAGCTCCCCTAGCGGGACGAACACCGGGGAGCTGTTTTTT. Amino acids: CASSSPSGTNTGELFF.

J is TRBJ1-1 and V is TRBV27; no definite D call. Trimming stripped 2 bases from V and 3 bases from J, with 7 bases between. CDR3 size: 13 residues. The germline gives CDR1 MNHEY, CDR2 SMNVEV (reference sequence). The CDR3 nucleotides read TGTGCCAGCAGTTTAAGAAAGGACACTGAAGCTTTCTTT. Its translation: CASSLRKDTEAFF.

This rearrangement joins TRBV6-6 to TRBJ1-5; TRBD1 might be the D (5 bases). V lost 6 bases and J 0 bases, leaving 21 bases between the germline ends. Looked up from germline, CDR1 is MNHNY and CDR2 is SVGAGI (reference sequence). This CDR3 is 18 amino acids long. CDR3 sequence (DNA): TGTGCCAGCAGGGGGACTAGCGGGGCCGGGACTAGCAATCAGCCCCAGCATTTT. This encodes CASRGTSGAGTSNQPQHF.

This clone has more than one count but fewer than ten. One junction end disagrees with the germline gene, perhaps due to a read error. V gene TRBV6-2 or TRBV6-3 combines with J gene TRBJ2-2; a possible D gene is TRBD1 (6 bases). The CDR3 runs to 13 residues. Germline V gives CDR1 MNHEY, CDR2 SVGEGT. The CDR3 region is CASSYRDTGELFF. The DNA of the CDR3 is TGTGCCAGCAGCTACCGGGACACTGGGGAGCTGTTTTTT.

This clone was counted between two and nine times. V and J are TRBV10-3 and TRBJ1-4; no clear D gene. Germline values: CDR1 ENHRY, CDR2 SYGVKD. CDR3 length equals 13 residues. V shed 2 bases and J shed 8 bases, with 9 bases lying between them. In DNA, the CDR3 is TGTGCCATCAGTGAGAGGTCTTCAGAAAAACTGTTTTTT. Encoded protein: CAISERSSEKLFF.

V usage is TRBV20-1 and J usage is TRBJ2-7; maybe TRBD2 (5 bases). This CDR3 is 13 amino acids long. Germline values: CDR1 DFQATT, CDR2 SNEGSKA (reference sequence). The V and J ends lost 1 base and 3 bases respectively, with 10 bases between them. As DNA, the CDR3 is TGCAGTGCTAGAGGAGGGTACGACTACGAGCAGTACTTC. It codes for CSARGGYDYEQYF.

This clone came up many times. The chain has TRBV10-3 and TRBJ2-5; TRBD2 agrees at 12 bases. The J segment lost 4 bases and the V segment lost 3 bases, leaving 9 bases of the junction unmatched. The CDR3 length is 17 residues. The germline V gene has CDR1 ENHRY and CDR2 SYGVKD. This CDR3 is CAISEATSGGTRETQYF. The CDR3, as DNA: TGTGCCATCAGTGAAGCAACTAGCGGGGGGACCCGAGAGACCCAGTACTTC.

There are many counts of this clone. Since a much larger clone is just one base distant, this may be a read error. In the same sample, other DNA sequences code for this CDR3. The rearrangement uses TRBV20-1 and TRBJ1-2; D not certain. This CDR3 region has 13 residues. Germline CDR1 is DFQATT and CDR2 is SNEGSKA (reference sequence). The V end lost 3 bases, the J end lost 4 bases, and 12 bases lay between the germline ends. The CDR3 sequence: CSARKVESYGYTF. In DNA, the CDR3 is TGCAGTGCTAGGAAGGTCGAATCCTATGGCTACACCTTC.

This clone was observed many times. V usage is TRBV5-6 and J usage is TRBJ1-1; 7 positions agree with TRBD1. The CDR3 extends over 17 amino acids. The germline CDR1 and CDR2 sequences are SGHDT and YYEEEE. Germline trimming cut 3 bases from V and 0 bases from J; bases unmatched to any gene: 11. The CDR3 loop reads CASSSLQTGLMNTEAFF. As DNA, the CDR3 is TGTGCCAGCAGCTCCCTCCAGACAGGGCTCATGAACACTGAAGCTTTCTTT.

A word on this clone: An end of the junction does not agree with germline; a read error may underlie this. The chain combines TRBV6-5 with TRBJ2-1; no clear D gene. Germline lookup yields CDR1 MNHEY and CDR2 SVGAGI. The CDR3 loop spans 13 amino acids. CDR3 residues: CASSDSSNNEQFF. CDR3 nucleotides: TGTGCCAGCAGTGACTCGAGCAACAATGAGCAGTTCTTC.

This clone was counted many times. The junction and the germline gene differ at one end; a read error may be behind it. The chain is built from TRBV7-7 and TRBJ2-3, with TRBD2 identical over 10 bases. CDR1 is SSHAT, CDR2 FNYEAQ, per germline (reference sequence). The CDR3 runs to 15 residues. DNA for the CDR3: TGTGCTAGCAGCTTGCTAGCGGGAGAAGGAGATACGCAGTATTTT. Amino acids: CASSLLAGEGDTQYF.

This clone was seen at least ten times. The chain employs TRBV15 and TRBJ2-1; perhaps TRBD2 as D (5 bases). CDR3 size: 17 residues. The germline V gene encodes CDR1 LNHNV and CDR2 YYDKDF (reference sequence). Trimming removed 0 bases from V and 4 bases from J, with 16 bases in between. The CDR3 reads CATSRDRAVGIYNEQFF. The CDR3 coding sequence is TGTGCCACCAGCAGAGATCGGGCTGTCGGGATATACAATGAGCAGTTCTTC.

Comments on this clone: The same CDR3 can be traced to other DNA sequences in this sample. V gene TRBV3-1 combines with J gene TRBJ2-7; D is undetermined. Trimming cost V 3 bases and J 4 bases, with 13 bases left between them. CDR1 is LGHDT, CDR2 YNNKEL, per germline (reference sequence). The CDR3 totals 14 residues. The CDR3 sequence is CASSQFDGPYEQYF. CDR3 bases: TGTGCCAGCAGCCAGTTTGATGGGCCATACGAGCAGTACTTC.

This clone was counted many times. J is TRBJ2-2 and V is TRBV6-1, with D tentatively TRBD1 (5 bases). The germline V and J ends were trimmed by 6 bases and 4 bases, with 15 bases remaining between them. Germline CDR1 and CDR2: MNHNS and SASEGT. The CDR3 sequence is 15 residues long. The CDR3 nucleotides are TGTGCCAGCAGCACGATAGGGGCGTCCACCGGGGAGCTGTTTTTT. Translation gives CASSTIGASTGELFF.

The chain has TRBV27 and TRBJ2-4; D is unclear. The germline V gene has CDR1 MNHEY and CDR2 SMNVEV (reference sequence). V was clipped by 8 bases and J by 9 bases, with 20 bases between them. The CDR3 spans 14 residues. CDR3 protein: CASGSWGAWGIQYF. In DNA, the CDR3 is TGTGCCAGCGGTTCCTGGGGTGCGTGGGGCATTCAGTACTTC.